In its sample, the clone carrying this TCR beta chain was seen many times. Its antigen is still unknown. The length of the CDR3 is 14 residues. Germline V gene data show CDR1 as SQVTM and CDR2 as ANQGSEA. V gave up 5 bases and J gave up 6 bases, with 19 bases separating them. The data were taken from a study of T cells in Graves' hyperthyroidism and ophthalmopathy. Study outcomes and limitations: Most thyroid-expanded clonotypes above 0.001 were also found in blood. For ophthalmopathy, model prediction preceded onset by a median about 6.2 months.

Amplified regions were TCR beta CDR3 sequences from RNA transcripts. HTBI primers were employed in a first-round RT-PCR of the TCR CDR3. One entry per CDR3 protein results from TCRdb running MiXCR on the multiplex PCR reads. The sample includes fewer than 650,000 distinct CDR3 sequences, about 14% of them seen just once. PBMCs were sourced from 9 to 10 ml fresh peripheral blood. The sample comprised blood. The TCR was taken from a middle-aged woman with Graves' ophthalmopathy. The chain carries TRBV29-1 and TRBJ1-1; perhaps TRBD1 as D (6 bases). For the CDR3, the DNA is TGCAGCGTTTACCGGGCGGGGGAGGGGGCTGAAGCTTTCTTT. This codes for CSVYRAGEGAEAFF.